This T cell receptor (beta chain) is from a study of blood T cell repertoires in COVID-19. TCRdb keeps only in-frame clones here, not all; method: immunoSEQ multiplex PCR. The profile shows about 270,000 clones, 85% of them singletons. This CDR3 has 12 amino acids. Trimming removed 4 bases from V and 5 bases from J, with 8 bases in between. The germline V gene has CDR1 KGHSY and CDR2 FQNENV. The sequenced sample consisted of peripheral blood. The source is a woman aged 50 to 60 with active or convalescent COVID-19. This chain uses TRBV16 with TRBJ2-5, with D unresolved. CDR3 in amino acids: CASSLHLETQYF. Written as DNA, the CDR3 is TGTGCCAGCAGCCTCCACTTGGAGACCCAGTACTTC.